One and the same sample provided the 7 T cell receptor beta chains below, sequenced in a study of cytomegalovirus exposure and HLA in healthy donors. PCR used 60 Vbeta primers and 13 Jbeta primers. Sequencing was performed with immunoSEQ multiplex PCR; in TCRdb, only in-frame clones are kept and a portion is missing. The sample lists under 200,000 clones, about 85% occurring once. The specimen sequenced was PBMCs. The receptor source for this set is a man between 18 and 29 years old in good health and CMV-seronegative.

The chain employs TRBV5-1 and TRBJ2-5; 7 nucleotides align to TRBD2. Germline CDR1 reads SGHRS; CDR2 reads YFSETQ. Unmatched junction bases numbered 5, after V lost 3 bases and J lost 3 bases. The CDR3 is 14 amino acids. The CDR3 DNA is TGCGCCAGCAGCTCTACCCTAGCGGAAGAGACCCAGTACTTC. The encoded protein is CASSSTLAEETQYF.

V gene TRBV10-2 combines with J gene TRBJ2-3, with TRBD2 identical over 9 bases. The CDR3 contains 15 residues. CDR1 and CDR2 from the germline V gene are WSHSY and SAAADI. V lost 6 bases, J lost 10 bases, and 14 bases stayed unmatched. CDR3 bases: TGCGCCAGCAGGTACACGGCGGGGGGGCCGGTTGCGCAGTATTTT. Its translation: CASRYTAGGPVAQYF.

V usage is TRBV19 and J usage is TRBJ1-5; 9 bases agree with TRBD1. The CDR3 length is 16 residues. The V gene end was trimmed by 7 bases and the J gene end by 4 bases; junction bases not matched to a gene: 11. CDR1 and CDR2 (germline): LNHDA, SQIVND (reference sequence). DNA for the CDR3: TGTGCCAGTAAAGGAACAGGGGGCGTTAGGAATCAGCCCCAGCATTTT. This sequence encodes CASKGTGGVRNQPQHF. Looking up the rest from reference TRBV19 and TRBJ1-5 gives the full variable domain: DGGITQSPKYLFRKEGQNVTLSCEQNLNHDAMYWYRQDPGQGLRLIYYSQIVNDFQKGDIAEGYSVSREKKESFPLTVTSAQKNPTAFYLCASKGTGGVRNQPQHFGDGTRLSIL.

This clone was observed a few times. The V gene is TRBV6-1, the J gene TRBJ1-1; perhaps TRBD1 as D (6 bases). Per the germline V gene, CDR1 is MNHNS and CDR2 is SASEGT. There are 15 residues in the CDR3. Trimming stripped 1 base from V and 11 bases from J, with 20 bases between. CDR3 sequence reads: CASSEGRYREQRAFF. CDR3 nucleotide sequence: TGTGCCAGCAGTGAAGGCAGGTACAGGGAGCAAAGGGCTTTCTTT.

CDR3 sequence (DNA): TGTGCCAGCAGCTTATCGGCGGGACTACCTCCCTACAATGAGCAGTTCTTC. This translates into CASSLSAGLPPYNEQFF. The gene calls are TRBV7-9 and TRBJ2-1, with 7 bases that match TRBD2. V was pared by 2 bases and J by 2 bases, with 9 bases of the junction left unmatched. CDR3 length: 17 amino acids. Per the germline V gene, CDR1 is SEHNR and CDR2 is FQNEAQ (reference sequence). Full variable domain (missing parts from reference TRBV7-9 and TRBJ2-1): DTGVSQNPRHKITKRGQNVTFRCDPISEHNRLYWYRQTLGQGPEFLTYFQNEAQLEKSRLLSDRFSAERPKGSFSTLEIQRTEQGDSAMYLCASSLSAGLPPYNEQFFGPGTRLTVL.

The CDR3 DNA is TGTGCCAGCAGTTACTTCGGGACAGAGGGTGAAAAACTGTTTTTT. Protein product: CASSYFGTEGEKLFF. This chain connects TRBV6-5 to TRBJ1-4, with 7 nucleotides matching TRBD1. The CDR3 is 15 residues long. The V segment lost 1 base and the J segment 7 bases; nucleotides outside the gene matches: 6. Per the germline V gene, CDR1 is MNHEY and CDR2 is SVGAGI.

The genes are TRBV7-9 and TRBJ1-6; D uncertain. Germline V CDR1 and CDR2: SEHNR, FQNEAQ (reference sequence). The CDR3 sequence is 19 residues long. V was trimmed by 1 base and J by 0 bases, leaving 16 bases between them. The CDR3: CASSLGGGSLRSYNSPLHF. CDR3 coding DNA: TGTGCCAGCAGCTTAGGTGGTGGCTCGCTTCGCTCCTATAATTCACCCCTCCACTTT.